The 9 T cell receptor beta chains given below trace back to one sample, sequenced in a study of blood T cell repertoires in COVID-19 (dated by TCRdb to 2020 to 2021). Library prep was done by the immunoSEQ multiplex PCR assay. TCRdb provides this immuneACCESS table in a form limited to in-frame rearrangements. Some clones are lacking; in checked studies, under half of them reflect an unresolved V gene, and why the rest are absent is not known. The sample yields about 50,000 clones; around 83% were counted once. The leading ten clones occupy approximately 7.1% of the sample. Specimen: peripheral blood. These receptors were taken from a human donor in a cohort sampled during active COVID-19.

The chain couples TRBV11-1 to TRBJ2-3; tentatively, D is TRBD1 (6 bases). The CDR3 length is 15 residues. V lost 1 base, J lost 4 bases, and 12 bases lay in between. Germline CDR1 reads SGHAT; CDR2 reads FQDESV (reference sequence). The CDR3 nucleotides read TGTGCCAGCAGCTTAGTGGGGGCGCATCCAGATACGCAGTATTTT. Translation gives CASSLVGAHPDTQYF. Variable domain in full (rest from reference TRBV11-1 and TRBJ2-3): EAEVAQSPRYKITEKSQAVAFWCDPISGHATLYWYRQILGQGPELLVQFQDESVVDDSQLPKDRFSAERLKGVDSTLKIQPAELGDSAMYLCASSLVGAHPDTQYFGPGTRLTVL.

The rearrangement joins TRBV10-3 to TRBJ2-3, with 10 nucleotides matching TRBD2. From germline, CDR1 is ENHRY and CDR2 SYGVKD. The V and J ends lost 4 bases and 5 bases, in that order; junction bases with no gene match: 6. The CDR3 is 15 amino acids. For the CDR3, the DNA is TGTGCCATCAGTGGTAGCGGGAGGATTGGAGATACGCAGTATTTT. This codes for CAISGSGRIGDTQYF.

The chain joins TRBV6-5 to TRBJ1-2, with a possible D match to TRBD1 (6 bases). V lost 5 bases and J lost 2, with 12 bases in between. This CDR3 contains 14 residues. Germline V gives CDR1 MNHEY, CDR2 SVGAGI. CDR3 region: CASSTGTPNYGYTF. The CDR3 nucleotides are TGTGCCAGCAGTACTGGGACACCCAACTATGGCTACACCTTC.

The rearrangement links TRBV3-1 (or the pseudogene TRBV3-2) to TRBJ2-5; 7 nucleotides agree with TRBD2. Per the germline V gene, CDR1 is LGHDT and CDR2 is YNNKEL (reference sequence). CDR3 length equals 15 residues. V was pared by 0 bases and J by 4 bases, with 5 bases of the junction left unmatched. The DNA for the CDR3 is TGTGCCAGCAGCCAAGATCCCGGGAGGCGAGAGACCCAGTACTTC. Residues: CASSQDPGRRETQYF.

The rearrangement joins TRBV9 to TRBJ1-3; tentatively, D is TRBD1 (5 bases). CDR1 SGDLS and CDR2 YYNGEE come from the germline V gene. V lost 0 bases to trimming and J lost 0 bases, with 7 bases between them. CDR3 length: 15 residues. This chain's CDR3 is CASSVGQSSGNTIYF. CDR3 nucleotide sequence: TGTGCCAGCAGCGTAGGACAGAGCTCTGGAAACACCATATATTTT. Variable domain in full (rest from reference TRBV9 and TRBJ1-3): DSGVTQTPKHLITATGQRVTLRCSPRSGDLSVYWYQQSLDQGLQFLIQYYNGEERAKGNILERFSAQQFPDLHSELNLSSLELGDSALYFCASSVGQSSGNTIYFGEGSWLTVV.

V is TRBV6-2 or TRBV6-3 and J is TRBJ1-5; D perhaps matches TRBD1 (5 bases). The CDR3 runs 13 residues. Germline V CDR1 and CDR2: MNHEY, SVGEGT. V lost 5 bases to trimming and J lost 8 bases, with 13 bases between them. The CDR3: CASSPGGYEPQHF. The CDR3 bases are TGTGCCAGCAGTCCGGGGGGTTATGAGCCCCAGCATTTT.

V is TRBV10-3 and J is TRBJ1-2, with 9 nucleotides matching TRBD1. The CDR3 extends over 14 amino acids. The V gene end was trimmed by 2 bases and the J gene end by 7 bases; junction bases not matched to a gene: 5. CDR1 and CDR2 (germline): ENHRY, SYGVKD. The CDR3 sequence: CAISEGQGKSGYTF. The CDR3 nucleotides are TGTGCCATCAGTGAGGGACAGGGGAAGTCTGGCTACACCTTC.

The chain recombines TRBV5-4 with TRBJ2-1; possibly TRBD1 for D (5 bases). CDR3 length: 14 amino acids. V lost 0 bases, J lost 6 bases, and 10 bases lay in between. Per germline, CDR1 SGHNT and CDR2 YYREEE (reference sequence). The CDR3 loop reads CASSLEGASNEQFF. CDR3 sequence (DNA): TGTGCCAGCAGCTTGGAAGGGGCGAGCAATGAGCAGTTCTTC.

This rearrangement joins TRBV5-1 to TRBJ2-7, with 9 bases lining up with TRBD1. Per germline, CDR1 SGHRS and CDR2 YFSETQ. V was pared by 0 bases and J by 1 base, with 2 bases of the junction left unmatched. The CDR3 covers 15 residues. The CDR3 here is CASSLAGTGSYEQYF. The CDR3 coding sequence is TGCGCCAGCAGCTTGGCTGGGACAGGGTCCTACGAGCAGTACTTC. Filled out from reference TRBV5-1 and TRBJ2-7, the complete variable domain reads KAGVTQTPRYLIKTRGQQVTLSCSPISGHRSVSWYQQTPGQGLQFLFEYFSETQRNKGNFPGRFSGRQFSNSRSEMNVSTLELGDSALYLCASSLAGTGSYEQYFGPGTRLTVT.